This TCR beta chain came from a study of blood T cell repertoires in COVID-19. Study details: Sources were T cells, B-cell-depleted T cells, or PBMCs; the material itself was cDNA or gDNA.

Method: immunoSEQ multiplex PCR; TCRdb's copy keeps in-frame clones and lacks some. The sample lists tens of thousands of clones; about 86% were seen once. Trimming took 2 bases from V and 6 from J, leaving 11 bases between them. The CDR3 loop spans 14 amino acids. Germline lookup yields CDR1 SNHLY and CDR2 FYNNEI. The J gene is TRBJ1-5, the V gene TRBV2, with TRBD1 as a possible D gene (6 bases). Material for sequencing was peripheral blood. The sequence was obtained from a man aged 50 or older with active COVID-19. CDR3 residues: CASSESGEGQPQHF. The CDR3 DNA follows: TGTGCCAGCAGTGAATCAGGGGAAGGTCAGCCCCAGCATTTT.